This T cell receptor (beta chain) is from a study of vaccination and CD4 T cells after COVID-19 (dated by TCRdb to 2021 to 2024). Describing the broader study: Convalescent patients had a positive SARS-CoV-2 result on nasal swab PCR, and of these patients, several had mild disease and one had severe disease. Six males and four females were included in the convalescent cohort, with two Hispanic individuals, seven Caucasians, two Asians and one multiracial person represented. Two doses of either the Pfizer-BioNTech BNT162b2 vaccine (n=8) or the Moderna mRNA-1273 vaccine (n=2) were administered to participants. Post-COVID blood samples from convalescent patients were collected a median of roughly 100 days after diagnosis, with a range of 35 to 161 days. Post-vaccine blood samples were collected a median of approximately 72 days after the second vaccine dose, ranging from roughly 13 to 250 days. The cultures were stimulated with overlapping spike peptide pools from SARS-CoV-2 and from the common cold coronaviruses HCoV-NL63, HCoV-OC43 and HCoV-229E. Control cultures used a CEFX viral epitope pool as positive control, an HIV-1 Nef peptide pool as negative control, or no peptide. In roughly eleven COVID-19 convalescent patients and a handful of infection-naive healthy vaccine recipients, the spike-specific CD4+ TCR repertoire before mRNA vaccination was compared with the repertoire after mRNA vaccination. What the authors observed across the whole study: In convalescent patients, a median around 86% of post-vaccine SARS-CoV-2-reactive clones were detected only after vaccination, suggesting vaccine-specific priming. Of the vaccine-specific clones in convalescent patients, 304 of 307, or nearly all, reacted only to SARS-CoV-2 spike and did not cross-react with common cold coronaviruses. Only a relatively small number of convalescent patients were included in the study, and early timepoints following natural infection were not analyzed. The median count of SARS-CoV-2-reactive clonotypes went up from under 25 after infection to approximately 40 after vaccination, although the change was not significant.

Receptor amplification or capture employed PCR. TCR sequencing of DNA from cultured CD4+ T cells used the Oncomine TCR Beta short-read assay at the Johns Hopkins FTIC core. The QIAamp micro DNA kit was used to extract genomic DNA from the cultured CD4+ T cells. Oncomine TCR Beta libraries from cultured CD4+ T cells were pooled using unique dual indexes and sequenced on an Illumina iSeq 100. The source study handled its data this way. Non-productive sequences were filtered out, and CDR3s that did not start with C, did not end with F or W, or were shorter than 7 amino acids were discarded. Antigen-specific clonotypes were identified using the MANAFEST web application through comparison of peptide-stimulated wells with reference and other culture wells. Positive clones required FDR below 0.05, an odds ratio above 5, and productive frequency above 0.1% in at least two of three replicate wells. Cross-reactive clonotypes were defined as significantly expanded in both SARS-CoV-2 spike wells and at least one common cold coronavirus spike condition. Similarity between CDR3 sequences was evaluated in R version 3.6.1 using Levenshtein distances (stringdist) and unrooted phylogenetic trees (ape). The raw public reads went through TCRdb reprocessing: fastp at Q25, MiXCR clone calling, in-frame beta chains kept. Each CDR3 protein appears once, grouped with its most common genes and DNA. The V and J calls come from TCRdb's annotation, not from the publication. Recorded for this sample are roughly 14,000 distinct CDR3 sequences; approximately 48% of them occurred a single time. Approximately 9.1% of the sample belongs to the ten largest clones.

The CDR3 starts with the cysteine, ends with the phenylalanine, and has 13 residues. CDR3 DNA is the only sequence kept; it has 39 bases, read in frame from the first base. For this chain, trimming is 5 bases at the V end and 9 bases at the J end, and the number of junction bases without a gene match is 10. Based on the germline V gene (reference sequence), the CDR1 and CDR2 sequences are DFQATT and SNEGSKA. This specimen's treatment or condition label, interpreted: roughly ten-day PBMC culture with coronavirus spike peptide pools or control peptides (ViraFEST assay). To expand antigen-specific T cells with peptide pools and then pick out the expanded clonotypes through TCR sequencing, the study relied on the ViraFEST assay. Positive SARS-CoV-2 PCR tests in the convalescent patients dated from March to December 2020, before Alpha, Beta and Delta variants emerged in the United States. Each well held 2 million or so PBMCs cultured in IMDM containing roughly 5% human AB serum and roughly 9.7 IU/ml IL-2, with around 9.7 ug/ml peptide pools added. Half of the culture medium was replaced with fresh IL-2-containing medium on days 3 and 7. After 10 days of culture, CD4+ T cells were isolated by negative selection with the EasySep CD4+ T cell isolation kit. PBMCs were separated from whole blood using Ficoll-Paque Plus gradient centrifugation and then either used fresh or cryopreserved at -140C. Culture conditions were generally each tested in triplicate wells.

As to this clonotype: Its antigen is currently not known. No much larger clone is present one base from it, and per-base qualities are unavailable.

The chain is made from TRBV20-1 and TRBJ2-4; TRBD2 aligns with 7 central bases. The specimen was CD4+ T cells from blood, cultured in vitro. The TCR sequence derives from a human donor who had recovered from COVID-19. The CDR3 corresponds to CSAPLTSSPIQYF. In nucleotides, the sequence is TGCAGTGCTCCCCTGACTAGCAGCCCCATTCAGTACTTC.